This paragraph reports one T cell receptor (beta chain). The data were obtained in a study of CD8 T cells in Susac syndrome. V was pared by 5 bases and J by 6 bases, with 12 bases between. The CDR3 totals 13 residues. Germline V CDR1 and CDR2: SGHTA, FQGNSA. With random hexamers, reverse transcription was performed on about 0.5 to 1 ug of RNA. Via MiXCR, TCRdb re-called the immunoSEQ multiplex PCR reads, giving one row per CDR3 protein. The repertoire holds about 180,000 distinct CDR3 sequences, around 94% seen once, with approximately 0.11% in the top ten. This TCR was sampled from a human donor with Susac syndrome. V is TRBV7-2 and J is TRBJ2-3; tentative D call: TRBD1 (6 bases). Source material: CD4+ T cells from PBMCs. DNA of the CDR3: TGTGCCAGCAGCCCCCAGAGGGGGGATACGCAGTATTTT. Translation gives CASSPQRGDTQYF.